The clone carrying this T cell receptor (beta chain) was counted only a few times. TCRdb re-called the RT-PCR reads with MiXCR, one entry per CDR3 protein. The sample has 650,000 to 800,000 distinct CDR3 sequences; less than 20% are singletons. Trimming pared 6 bases from V and 5 bases from J, leaving 13 bases between. The CDR3 is 13 residues long. This specimen belongs to a study of response to subunit inactivated influenza vaccine. The sequencing here drew on PBMCs from blood, taken 5 to 6 days after vaccination. The clonotype originates from a man between 50 and 59 years old who received an inactivated influenza vaccine. The chain is built from TRBV12-3 or TRBV12-4 and TRBJ2-5; D might be TRBD2 (5 bases). CDR3 region: CASRPPGSETQYF. The CDR3, as DNA: TGTGCCAGCAGACCCCCGGGGTCTGAGACCCAGTACTTC.